This T cell receptor (beta chain) emerged from a study of cytomegalovirus exposure and HLA in healthy donors. Study-level information: The early release's HLA-typed donors yielded 78 million or so unique TCRs.

Note on this clone: The antigen remains undetermined.

The PCR was carried out with 60 Vbeta primers and 13 Jbeta primers. This table comes from immunoSEQ multiplex PCR, and its TCRdb copy is limited to in-frame clones, with some not included. This sample's clone table lists around 200,000 clones. Study-wide results and caveats: It was taken for granted in presence/absence analyses that sequencing depth across donors was roughly uniform. What a later analysis reportedly showed was that an Asian-associated ancestry cluster had fewer N-insertions than the roughly 670-donor mean.

Sequencing was performed on PBMCs. This receptor was obtained from a woman between 25 and 40 years old in good health and CMV-seropositive.

For the CDR3, the DNA is TGTGCCAGCAGTGAGGCAGGTTCTTCCTACGAGCAGTACTTC. This translates into CASSEAGSSYEQYF. This sequence joins TRBV2 and TRBJ2-7; D unresolved. V gave up 3 bases and J gave up 1 base, with 10 bases separating them. The CDR3 totals 14 residues. The germline V gene has CDR1 SNHLY and CDR2 FYNNEI.